Reported below is one T cell receptor beta chain. Its target is unknown. TCRdb's table, derived via immunoSEQ multiplex PCR, lists solely in-frame clones and lacks some. Of some 2 million clones listed, 85% to 95% were seen once; the top ten hold 1.2%. This sample was taken from a study of shared clonotypes between healthy human individuals. Findings and caveats of the study: Four donors shared approximately 5% of their naive CD4 clonotypes.

The naive CD8 population came from CD45RO-negative cells selected for CCR7, without terminally differentiated effector memory CD45RA+ cells. The donors, healthy adults who were HIV-negative, had experienced no recent acute infections or vaccinations. Those who donated, Caucasian adults without exception, all lived in Nashville, Tennessee. CDR1 SGHAT and CDR2 FQNNGV come from the germline V gene. With 4 bases removed from V and 2 bases from J, the gap between germline ends came to 21 bases. The CDR3 is made up of 19 amino acids. The receptor's source is a man aged 18 to 35 in good health. This chain uses TRBV11-2 with TRBJ2-6; TRBD1 or TRBD2 may be the D gene (6 bases each). The sequenced sample consisted of naive CD8+ T cells sorted from blood. CDR3 nucleotides: TGTGCCAGCAGCTCCTCCCCTCTCTGGGGGGCACCTGGGGCCAACGTCCTGACTTTC. Its translation: CASSSSPLWGAPGANVLTF.